A single sample is the source of the 14 T cell receptor beta chains below, sequenced in a study of spatial heterogeneity in lung cancer. Study-level findings and limits: Tracking of tumor mutation counts was seen in expanded intratumoral alpha and beta TCR counts.

The antigens of these receptors remain unknown. TCRdb fed the 5' RACE reads into MiXCR, producing one record per CDR3 protein. The table includes roughly 28,000 distinct CDR3 sequences, under 8.5% detected once. The time point here: sample taken at primary tumor resection. The sequencing used lung tumor tissue, collected at surgery. The receptors originated from a male donor with early-stage non-small cell lung cancer.

In this sample, this clonotype turned up many times. J is TRBJ2-2 and V is TRBV11-2, with D unclear. The CDR3 has 13 amino acids. The germline CDR1 and CDR2 sequences are SGHAT and FQNNGV. V gave up 3 bases and J gave up 3 bases, with 5 bases separating them. The CDR3 region is CASSLGDTGELFF. Written as DNA, the CDR3 is TGTGCCAGCAGCTTGGGCGACACCGGGGAGCTGTTTTTT. The variable domain in full, with the rest retrieved from reference TRBV11-2 and TRBJ2-2, is EAGVAQSPRYKIIEKRQSVAFWCNPISGHATLYWYQQILGQGPKLLIQFQNNGVVDDSQLPKDRFSAERLKGVDSTLKIQPAKLEDSAVYLCASSLGDTGELFFGEGSRLTVL.

V gene TRBV7-6 combines with J gene TRBJ2-2, with D perhaps TRBD1 (5 bases). CDR3 size: 16 residues. Germline CDR1 SGHVS, CDR2 FNYEAQ. V was pared by 1 base and J by 6 bases, with 15 bases between. CDR3 in amino acids: CASSLGGKGAPGELFF. The CDR3 coding sequence is TGTGCCAGCAGCTTAGGGGGCAAGGGCGCACCCGGGGAGCTGTTTTTT. Full variable domain (remainder filled in from reference TRBV7-6 and TRBJ2-2): GAGVSQSPRYKVTKRGQDVALRCDPISGHVSLYWYRQALGQGPEFLTYFNYEAQQDKSGLPNDRFSAERPEGSISTLTIQRTEQRDSAMYRCASSLGGKGAPGELFFGEGSRLTVL.

The rearrangement joins TRBV29-1 to TRBJ2-3, with unresolved D. CDR3 length equals 13 residues. Trimming left V 1 base short and J 0 bases short, with 5 bases between. Germline values: CDR1 SQVTM, CDR2 ANQGSEA. CDR3 DNA sequence: TGCAGCGTTGAAGTATTCAGCACAGATACGCAGTATTTT. This codes for CSVEVFSTDTQYF.

The gene calls are TRBV20-1 and TRBJ2-1, with D unresolved. V lost 3 bases and J lost 3, with 12 bases in between. Germline lookup yields CDR1 DFQATT and CDR2 SNEGSKA (reference sequence). The CDR3 loop spans 14 amino acids. The CDR3 is CSASGPQLYNEQFF. DNA of the CDR3: TGCAGTGCTAGTGGACCGCAGCTCTACAATGAGCAGTTCTTC.

This clonotype was counted many times. A junction boundary mismatches the germline segment, possibly from a read error. The chain links TRBV29-1 to TRBJ1-2; 11 nucleotides align to TRBD1. The CDR3 is made up of 10 amino acids. Germline CDR1 reads SQVTM; CDR2 reads ANQGSEA. The CDR3 spells CSVGGDRGFF. CDR3 nucleotides: TGCAGCGTTGGAGGGGACAGGGGGTTCTTC.

This clonotype has just a few counts. V usage is TRBV7-2 and J usage is TRBJ1-4, with unresolved D. The CDR3 is 16 residues long. Trimming removed 4 bases at V and 0 bases at J, with 12 bases between. Germline assignment: CDR1 SGHTA and CDR2 FQGNSA. The CDR3 DNA reads TGTGCCAGCAGCTCCCGCCGGACCCCAACTAATGAAAAACTGTTTTTT. Translating it yields CASSSRRTPTNEKLFF. Based on the CDR3 plus reference TRBV7-2 and TRBJ1-4, the full variable domain is GAGVSQSPSNKVTEKGKDVELRCDPISGHTALYWYRQSLGQGLEFLIYFQGNSAPDKSGLPSDRFSAERTGGSVSTLTIQRTQQEDSAVYLCASSSRRTPTNEKLFFGSGTQLSVL.

This clonotype was counted between two and nine times. The genes are TRBV7-2 and TRBJ2-5; D remains ambiguous. Germline V lookup: CDR1 SGHTA, CDR2 FQGNSA. With 5 bases removed from V and 6 bases from J, the gap between germline ends came to 16 bases. This CDR3 is built from 14 residues. CDR3 sequence reads: CASSPPPQRKTQYF. For the CDR3, the DNA is TGTGCCAGCAGCCCACCACCTCAAAGAAAGACCCAGTACTTC.

This clonotype was observed many times. The chain carries TRBV5-8 and TRBJ2-3; 9 bases fit TRBD1. V dropped 0 bases and J dropped 4; count of bases not matched to a gene: 6. From germline, CDR1 is SGHTS and CDR2 YDEGEE. There are 16 residues in the CDR3. CDR3 in DNA: TGTGCCAGCAGCTTGGGTACGGACAGGGGAGCAGATACGCAGTATTTT. It encodes CASSLGTDRGADTQYF. The whole variable domain, filled in from reference TRBV5-8 and TRBJ2-3, reads EAGVTQSPTHLIKTRGQQATLRCSPISGHTSVYWYQQALGLGLQFLLWYDEGEERNRGNFPPRFSGRQFPNYSSELNVNALELEDSALYLCASSLGTDRGADTQYFGPGTRLTVL.

V and J are TRBV5-5 and TRBJ2-7, with a possible D match to TRBD2 (6 bases). This CDR3 is 15 amino acids long. Between the trimmed V and J ends, which lost 0 bases and 3 bases, there was a span of 13 bases. Germline V gives CDR1 SGHKS, CDR2 YYEKEE (reference sequence). CDR3 nucleotides: TGTGCCAGCAGCTTGGACCAGCGGGCCCACTACGAGCAGTACTTC. Its translation: CASSLDQRAHYEQYF.

The chain is built from TRBV20-1 and TRBJ1-2, with TRBD1 as a possible D gene (5 bases). The V and J ends lost 3 bases and 7 bases respectively, with 9 bases between them. Germline V lookup: CDR1 DFQATT, CDR2 SNEGSKA (reference sequence). The CDR3 totals 11 residues. As DNA, the CDR3 is TGCAGTGCTAGGGTGACAGTTGGCTACACCTTC. Translation: CSARVTVGYTF.

CDR3 sequence reads: CASSQNPRGGYTF. CDR3 nucleotide sequence: TGCGCCAGCAGCCAAAATCCCAGGGGAGGCTACACCTTC. The V gene is TRBV4-1, the J gene TRBJ1-2; tentative D call: TRBD1 (6 bases). V gave up 2 bases and J gave up 8 bases, with 12 bases separating them. Germline values: CDR1 MGHRA, CDR2 YSYEKL. The CDR3 sequence is 13 residues long.

This clonotype was detected a few times. The genes are TRBV7-8 and TRBJ2-1, with D perhaps matching TRBD1 (6 bases). This CDR3 region has 15 residues. Trimming removed 5 bases at V and 0 bases at J, with 11 bases between. Per the germline V gene, CDR1 is SGHVS and CDR2 is FQNEAQ. The CDR3 DNA reads TGTGCCAGCAGCAGTCAGGGGCGCTCCTACAATGAGCAGTTCTTC. It encodes CASSSQGRSYNEQFF.

As regards this clonotype: Just one base apart from a much larger clone, this may be a read error. The rearrangement joins TRBV6-2 or TRBV6-3 to TRBJ2-1, with 9 bases lining up with TRBD1. Germline values: CDR1 MNHEY, CDR2 SVGEGT. This CDR3 is 16 amino acids long. V shed 10 bases and J 5 bases; nucleotides not matched to a gene: 15. The CDR3 reads CAISPHRDRVHNEQFF. Written as DNA, the CDR3 is TGTGCCATCAGCCCCCACCGGGACAGGGTGCACAATGAGCAGTTCTTC.

This clonotype has at least ten counts. The chain recombines TRBV4-2 with TRBJ2-3; D not resolved. There are 16 residues in the CDR3. Germline values: CDR1 LGHNA, CDR2 YNFKEQ. V was clipped by 8 bases and J by 1 base, with 19 bases between them. The CDR3 region has the DNA TGTGCCAGCGGAACGTTACCTCAAGCTGGCACAGATACGCAGTATTTT. As protein: CASGTLPQAGTDTQYF.